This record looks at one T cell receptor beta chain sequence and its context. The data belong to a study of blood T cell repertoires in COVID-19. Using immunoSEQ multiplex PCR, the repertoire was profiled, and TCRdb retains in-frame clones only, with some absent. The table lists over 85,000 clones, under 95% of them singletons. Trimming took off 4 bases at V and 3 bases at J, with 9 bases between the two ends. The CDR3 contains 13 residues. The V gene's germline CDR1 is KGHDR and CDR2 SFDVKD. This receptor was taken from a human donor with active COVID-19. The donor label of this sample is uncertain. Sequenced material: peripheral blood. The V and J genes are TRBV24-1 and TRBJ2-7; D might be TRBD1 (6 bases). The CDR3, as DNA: TGTGCCACCAGTGACGGACAGCTCTACGAGCAGTACTTC. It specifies CATSDGQLYEQYF.